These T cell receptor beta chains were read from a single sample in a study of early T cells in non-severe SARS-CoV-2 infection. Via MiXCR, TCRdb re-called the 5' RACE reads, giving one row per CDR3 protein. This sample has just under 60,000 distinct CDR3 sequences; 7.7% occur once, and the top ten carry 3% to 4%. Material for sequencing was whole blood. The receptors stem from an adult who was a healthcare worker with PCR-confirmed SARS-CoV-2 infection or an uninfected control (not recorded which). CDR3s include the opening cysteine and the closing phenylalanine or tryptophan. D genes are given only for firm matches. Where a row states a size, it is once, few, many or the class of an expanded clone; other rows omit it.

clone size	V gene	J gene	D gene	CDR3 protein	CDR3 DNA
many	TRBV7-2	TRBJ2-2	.	CASSQNGGSNTGELFF	TGTGCCAGCAGTCAGAACGGCGGATCCAACACCGGGGAGCTGTTTTTT
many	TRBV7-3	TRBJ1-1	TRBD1	CASSPQGGTEAFF	TGTGCCAGCAGCCCACAGGGGGGTACTGAAGCTTTCTTT
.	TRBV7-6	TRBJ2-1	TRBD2	CASSFLPTSGSSYNEQFF	TGTGCCAGCAGCTTTCTTCCGACTAGCGGGAGTTCCTACAATGAGCAGTTCTTC
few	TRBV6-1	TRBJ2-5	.	CASSELGNRQETQYF	TGTGCCAGCAGTGAATTGGGGAATAGGCAAGAGACCCAGTACTTC
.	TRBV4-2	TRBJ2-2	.	CASSQDRGDASRGELFF	TGTGCCAGCAGCCAAGATCGCGGGGATGCTAGTAGGGGGGAGCTGTTTTTT
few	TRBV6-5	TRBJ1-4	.	CASSPPGANEKLFF	TGTGCCAGCAGTCCCCCGGGGGCTAATGAAAAACTGTTTTTT
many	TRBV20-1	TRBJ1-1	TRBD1	CSARLNQGGTEAFF	TGCAGTGCTAGGTTAAACCAGGGGGGGACTGAAGCTTTCTTT
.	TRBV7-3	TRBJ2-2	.	CASSPLSTSGELFF	TGTGCCAGCAGCCCTCTGAGTACTTCCGGGGAGCTGTTTTTT
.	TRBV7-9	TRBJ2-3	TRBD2	CASSWTSSSTDTQYF	TGTGCCAGCAGCTGGACTAGCAGTAGCACAGATACGCAGTATTTT
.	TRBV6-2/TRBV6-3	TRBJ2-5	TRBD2	CASAGAGETQYF	TGTGCCTCAGCGGGGGCCGGTGAGACCCAGTACTTC
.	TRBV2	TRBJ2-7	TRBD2	CASGRGLAGYYEQYF	TGTGCCAGTGGCCGGGGACTAGCGGGTTACTACGAGCAGTACTTC
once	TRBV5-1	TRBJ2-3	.	CASSLAPTDTQYF	TGCGCCAGCAGCTTGGCCCCCACAGATACGCAGTATTTT
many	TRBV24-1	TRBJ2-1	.	CATSDPTSSEQFF	TGTGCCACCAGTGATCCTACAAGCAGTGAGCAGTTCTTC
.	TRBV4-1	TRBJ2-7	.	CASSQELQIGTYEQYF	TGCGCCAGCAGCCAGGAGTTACAAATAGGGACCTACGAGCAGTACTTC
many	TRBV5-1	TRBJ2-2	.	CASSLKETGELFF	TGCGCCAGCAGCTTAAAAGAGACCGGGGAGCTGTTTTTT
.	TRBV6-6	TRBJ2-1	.	CASRVQETYNEQFF	TGTGCCAGCAGGGTACAGGAGACCTACAATGAGCAGTTCTTC
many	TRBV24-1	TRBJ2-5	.	CATSDADSPWTQYF	TGTGCCACCAGTGACGCGGACTCACCCTGGACCCAGTACTTC
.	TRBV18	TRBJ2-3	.	CASSDTDTQYF	TGTGCCAGCTCCGACACAGATACGCAGTATTTT
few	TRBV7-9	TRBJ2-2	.	CASSFYDYAGELFF	TGTGCCAGCAGCTTTTATGATTACGCCGGGGAGCTGTTTTTT
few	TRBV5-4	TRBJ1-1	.	CASSSGRLNTEAFF	TGTGCCAGCAGCTCGGGACGGTTGAACACTGAAGCTTTCTTT
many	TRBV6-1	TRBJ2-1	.	CASSDSYNEQFF	TGTGCCAGCAGTGACAGCTACAATGAGCAGTTCTTC
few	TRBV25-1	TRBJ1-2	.	CASSGQHRPGYTF	TGTGCCAGCAGTGGACAGCACAGGCCCGGCTACACCTTC